These 24 T cell receptor beta chains came from one sample sequenced in a study of cytomegalovirus exposure and HLA in healthy donors. Clones were sequenced by immunoSEQ multiplex PCR, and TCRdb holds only the in-frame ones, with some missing. Of some 140,000 clones in the sample, about 86% are singletons; the top ten hold roughly 1.9%. The sample consisted of PBMCs. These receptor sequences come from a human donor in good health.

J is TRBJ2-7 and V is TRBV28; maybe TRBD1 (5 bases). This CDR3 comprises 11 residues. Germline V CDR1 and CDR2: MDHEN, SYDVKM. Between the trimmed V and J ends, which lost 7 bases and 7 bases, there was a span of 11 bases. Written as DNA, the CDR3 is TGTGCCAGCAACAGGATGCGGGAGCAGTACTTC. This codes for CASNRMREQYF.

This clone was detected once. The rearrangement joins TRBV27 to TRBJ1-2, with 7 bases lining up with TRBD1. The CDR3 extends over 14 amino acids. V trimming: 0 bases; J trimming: 8 bases; junction bases outside the gene matches: 6. The germline CDR1 and CDR2 sequences are MNHEY and SMNVEV (reference sequence). The CDR3 DNA sequence: TGTGCCAGCAGTTTATCAGGGGGCGCTGGGGGCTACACCTTC. Translating it yields CASSLSGGAGGYTF.

This clone was picked up one time. The V and J genes are TRBV10-3 and TRBJ2-7, with D unresolved. The CDR3 runs to 15 residues. The germline V gene encodes CDR1 ENHRY and CDR2 SYGVKD. Deletions cut 4 bases from V and 0 bases from J, with 13 bases between. The CDR3 bases are TGTGCCATCAGTGGCGCGTCCCATACCTCCTACGAGCAGTACTTC. Translating gives CAISGASHTSYEQYF.

J is TRBJ1-1 and V is TRBV19; D gene ambiguous. V gave up 11 bases and J gave up 1 base, with 14 bases separating them. The CDR3 extends over 13 amino acids. Germline lookup yields CDR1 LNHDA and CDR2 SQIVND (reference sequence). CDR3 DNA: TGTGCCTCCCACGGGGAGGCGAACACTGAAGCTTTCTTT. As protein: CASHGEANTEAFF.

This chain links TRBV7-9 with TRBJ1-1; TRBD1 matches 7 bases. The CDR3 contains 13 residues. V trimming: 2 bases; J trimming: 8 bases; junction bases outside the gene matches: 5. CDR1 is SEHNR, CDR2 FQNEAQ, per germline (reference sequence). CDR3 sequence reads: CASSLKGASEAFF. In nucleotides, the CDR3 is TGTGCCAGCAGCTTAAAGGGGGCGTCCGAAGCTTTCTTT.

The chain joins TRBV2 to TRBJ1-4; the match to TRBD1 covers 8 bases. The CDR3 extends over 14 amino acids. CDR1 is SNHLY, CDR2 FYNNEI, per germline. The V and J ends lost 4 bases and 8 bases, in that order; junction bases with no gene match: 6. In DNA form, the CDR3 reads TGTGCCAGCAGTGTAGACAGGGGAAGGGAAAAACTGTTTTTT. Protein: CASSVDRGREKLFF.

This clone has just one count. The chain combines TRBV6-5 with TRBJ2-2; D remains ambiguous. This CDR3 spans 16 amino acids. V dropped 0 bases and J dropped 5 bases, with 13 bases sitting between them. CDR1 and CDR2 from the germline V gene are MNHEY and SVGAGI. CDR3 in DNA: TGTGCCAGCAGTTACTCGGGCCCCCGTTGGACCGGGGAGCTGTTTTTT. As protein: CASSYSGPRWTGELFF.

This chain links TRBV5-1 with TRBJ2-1; TRBD2 agrees at 7 bases. In germline, CDR1 is SGHRS, CDR2 YFSETQ. This CDR3 contains 15 residues. V trimming: 3 bases; J trimming: 3 bases; junction bases outside the gene matches: 6. CDR3 protein: CASSSRLAFYNEQFF. CDR3 sequence (DNA): TGCGCCAGCAGCTCGCGACTAGCATTCTACAATGAGCAGTTCTTC.

This chain uses TRBV5-4 with TRBJ2-7; 8 bases match TRBD1. There are 14 residues in the CDR3. Germline V gene data show CDR1 as SGHNT and CDR2 as YYREEE (reference sequence). J gave up 1 base and V 4 bases, and 4 bases lay outside the gene matches. In DNA form, the CDR3 reads TGTGCCAGCAGCCCGGGACAGGATTCCTACGAGCAGTACTTC. Its translation is CASSPGQDSYEQYF.

This chain joins TRBV28 and TRBJ2-7; D not certain. Trimming took off 2 bases at V and 5 bases at J, with 10 bases between the two ends. This CDR3 comprises 13 residues. Germline assignment: CDR1 MDHEN and CDR2 SYDVKM. The CDR3 here is CASSLGPLDEQYF. CDR3 nucleotide sequence: TGTGCCAGCAGTTTAGGCCCCTTGGACGAGCAGTACTTC.

V is TRBV18 and J is TRBJ2-1, with TRBD1 matching over 8 bases. V trimming: 1 base; J trimming: 6 bases; junction bases outside the gene matches: 8. The CDR3 has 16 residues. Germline V gives CDR1 KGHSH, CDR2 LQKENI. This CDR3 reads CASSPLGQGAVNEQFF. The CDR3 bases are TGTGCCAGCTCACCACTGGGGCAGGGGGCTGTCAATGAGCAGTTCTTC.

V and J are TRBV18 and TRBJ2-7; D is possibly TRBD1 (6 bases). The germline gives CDR1 KGHSH, CDR2 LQKENI. Trimming took 5 bases from V and 2 from J, leaving 13 bases between them. This CDR3 comprises 14 residues. As DNA, the CDR3 is TGTGCCAGCTCAACGAGTGAGGGGGCCTACGAGCAGTACTTC. This codes for CASSTSEGAYEQYF. Full variable domain (rest looked up from reference TRBV18 and TRBJ2-7): NAGVMQNPRHLVRRRGQEARLRCSPMKGHSHVYWYRQLPEEGLKFMVYLQKENIIDESGMPKERFSAEFPKEGPSILRIQQVVRGDSAAYFCASSTSEGAYEQYFGPGTRLTVT.

A single count supports this clone. The V and J genes are TRBV6-5 and TRBJ1-1; no definite D call. The CDR3 has 12 residues. Between the trimmed V and J ends, which lost 5 bases and 5 bases, there was a span of 9 bases. Germline V gene data show CDR1 as MNHEY and CDR2 as SVGAGI. The CDR3 loop reads CASSRWRTEAFF. The CDR3 DNA reads as TGTGCCAGCAGTCGCTGGCGGACTGAAGCTTTCTTT.

V and J are TRBV4-3 and TRBJ1-1; D gene ambiguous. Per the germline V gene, CDR1 is LGHNA and CDR2 is YSLEER. The ends were cut back, 2 bases at V and 7 bases at J, with 5 bases in the middle. The CDR3 extends over 11 amino acids. CDR3 sequence reads: CASSQTGEAFF. The CDR3 DNA sequence: TGCGCCAGCAGCCAAACGGGTGAAGCTTTCTTT.

This clone has a handful of counts. The genes are TRBV19 and TRBJ1-1, with TRBD1 matching over 7 bases. The CDR3 totals 14 residues. V was pared by 9 bases and J by 3 bases, with 10 bases of the junction left unmatched. CDR1 LNHDA and CDR2 SQIVND come from the germline V gene (reference sequence). The DNA for the CDR3 is TGTGCCAGCTTTAGACAGGGACGGGACACTGAAGCTTTCTTT. It yields the protein CASFRQGRDTEAFF.

The J gene is TRBJ1-2, the V gene TRBV9; D is possibly TRBD1 (5 bases). The V end was cut by 3 bases, the J end by 5 bases, with 20 bases between. CDR1 and CDR2 (germline): SGDLS, YYNGEE. This CDR3 spans 16 amino acids. Written as DNA, the CDR3 is TGTGCCAGCAGCGAAGGACCAGCGACTCAGGGTTATGGCTACACCTTC. Its translation: CASSEGPATQGYGYTF.

This clone came up once. V is TRBV5-4 and J is TRBJ2-7, with 9 nucleotides matching TRBD1. Germline V gene sequence: CDR1 SGHNT, CDR2 YYREEE (reference sequence). The CDR3 is made up of 16 amino acids. V lost 1 base, J lost 5 bases, and 10 bases stayed unmatched. Here the CDR3 reads CASSLSAGQGAHEQYF. The CDR3 DNA reads TGTGCCAGCAGCTTGTCCGCGGGACAGGGCGCCCACGAGCAGTACTTC.

This chain joins TRBV6-6 and TRBJ1-2, with D possibly TRBD1 on 6 matching bases. Germline CDR1 is MNHNY and CDR2 is SVGAGI (reference sequence). The CDR3 totals 15 residues. The V end was cut by 5 bases, the J end by 5 bases, with 18 bases between. CDR3 nucleotide sequence: TGTGCCAGCAGTCCGACGGGGGGCGGAGGTTATGGCTACACCTTC. It translates to CASSPTGGGGYGYTF.

This clone was observed once. In the same sample, other DNA sequences code for this CDR3. This rearrangement joins TRBV2 to TRBJ2-3; D might be TRBD2 (5 bases). CDR1 and CDR2 from the germline V gene are SNHLY and FYNNEI. The CDR3 totals 14 residues. V was pared by 4 bases and J by 1 base, with 9 bases between. CDR3: CASSVTGGTDTQYF. In DNA form, the CDR3 reads TGTGCCAGCAGTGTAACCGGGGGCACAGATACGCAGTATTTT.

The rearrangement uses TRBV2 and TRBJ2-2; TRBD1 matches at 10 bases. Germline V gives CDR1 SNHLY, CDR2 FYNNEI. The CDR3 totals 17 residues. V dropped 8 bases and J dropped 7; count of bases not matched to a gene: 16. The CDR3 region has the DNA TGTGCCAGCGAATACCCAATCGACAGGGGGCAAGACGGGGAGCTGTTTTTT. Translated: CASEYPIDRGQDGELFF.

This chain connects TRBV18 to TRBJ1-5; 9 bases fit TRBD1. With 1 base clipped from V and 5 bases from J, the junction kept 9 bases outside the gene matches. Per germline, CDR1 KGHSH and CDR2 LQKENI. The CDR3 has 17 amino acids. For the CDR3, the DNA is TGTGCCAGCTCACCACTGCCGGGGACAGGGTTGGATCAGCCCCAGCATTTT. Translating gives CASSPLPGTGLDQPQHF. Complete variable domain (other parts from reference TRBV18 and TRBJ1-5): NAGVMQNPRHLVRRRGQEARLRCSPMKGHSHVYWYRQLPEEGLKFMVYLQKENIIDESGMPKERFSAEFPKEGPSILRIQQVVRGDSAAYFCASSPLPGTGLDQPQHFGDGTRLSIL.

The chain couples TRBV7-3 to TRBJ2-7, with D tentatively TRBD1 (9 bases). Germline-derived CDR1 and CDR2 are SGHTA and FQGTGA. CDR3 length equals 15 residues. The ends were cut back, 5 bases at V and 3 bases at J, with 17 bases in the middle. This CDR3 reads CASSRSGTGNYEQYF. The DNA of the CDR3 is TGTGCCAGCAGCCGTAGCGGGACAGGGAACTACGAGCAGTACTTC.

The genes are TRBV4-2 and TRBJ2-5, with 8 bases identical to TRBD2. Germline V lookup: CDR1 LGHNA, CDR2 YNFKEQ. After removal of 4 bases from V and 3 bases from J, the junction contained 4 bases not matched to a gene. This CDR3 has 14 residues. The CDR3 sequence is CASSPGTSKETQYF. For the CDR3, the DNA is TGTGCCAGCAGCCCCGGGACTAGTAAAGAGACCCAGTACTTC.

This rearrangement joins TRBV5-4 to TRBJ1-1; D may be TRBD1 (6 bases). V was pared by 6 bases and J by 1 base, with 16 bases between. The CDR3 consists of 15 residues. Germline CDR1 reads SGHNT; CDR2 reads YYREEE (reference sequence). The CDR3 reads CASIVLGTKNTEAFF. CDR3 bases: TGTGCCAGCATCGTGCTCGGGACAAAGAACACTGAAGCTTTCTTT.